This T cell receptor beta chain was identified during a study of blood T cell repertoires in COVID-19. Study as a whole: Samples of COVID-19 (acute and convalescent) were obtained from the United States, Italy and Spain.

V lost 6 bases and J lost 5, with 10 bases in between. Germline V gives CDR1 SGHAT, CDR2 FQNNGV. The CDR3 sequence is 13 residues long. Some clones are missing from TCRdb's copy, which holds only in-frame ones; the method was immunoSEQ multiplex PCR. This sample yields 110,000 to 150,000 clones, of which about four fifths are seen a single time; approximately 3.4% belongs to the top ten. Sequencing was done on a sample of peripheral blood. This clonotype originated in an older man who had recovered from COVID-19. V usage is TRBV11-2 and J usage is TRBJ2-2, with D tentatively TRBD1 (5 bases). CDR3 nucleotide sequence: TGTGCCAGCAGTTCAGGGTTGACCGGGGAGCTGTTTTTT. Encoded protein: CASSSGLTGELFF.